The next 21 T cell receptor beta chains were all read from a single sample in a study of blood T cell repertoires in COVID-19. The data were produced by immunoSEQ multiplex PCR, yet TCRdb's version contains in-frame clones alone and is incomplete. Of some 250,000 clones in the sample, around nine tenths were seen once. Sequencing input: peripheral blood. The receptors come from a woman in her 40s who had recovered from COVID-19.

This sequence joins TRBV29-1 and TRBJ2-5; 7 bases align to TRBD2. The germline CDR1 and CDR2 sequences are SQVTM and ANQGSEA. CDR3 length equals 12 residues. With 7 bases clipped from V and 5 bases from J, the junction kept 7 bases outside the gene matches. The CDR3 DNA follows: TGCAGCGCCCCCCAGGGAGGGGAGACCCAGTACTTC. Its protein is CSAPQGGETQYF.

The rearrangement uses TRBV7-9 and TRBJ1-1; possibly TRBD1 for D (5 bases). CDR3 length: 13 residues. Between the trimmed V and J ends, which lost 2 bases and 4 bases, there was a span of 8 bases. Germline assignment: CDR1 SEHNR and CDR2 FQNEAQ (reference sequence). The CDR3 here is CASSLPGRTEAFF. The CDR3 bases are TGTGCCAGCAGCTTACCAGGGCGCACTGAAGCTTTCTTT.

A few counts support this clone. CDR3 amino acids: CASSVLADHTGELFF. The CDR3 region has the DNA TGTGCCAGTTCCGTGCTAGCGGACCACACCGGGGAGCTGTTTTTT. The chain carries TRBV19 and TRBJ2-2; 7 positions agree with TRBD2. The CDR3 has 15 amino acids. Germline CDR1 is LNHDA and CDR2 is SQIVND (reference sequence). V was pared by 8 bases and J by 3 bases, with 9 bases of the junction left unmatched.

As for this clone: At the DNA level, this CDR3 is encoded by other sequences in the same sample as well. V is TRBV27 and J is TRBJ1-2; D is perhaps TRBD1 (5 bases). CDR3 length: 14 amino acids. V lost 5 bases to trimming and J lost 4 bases, with 14 bases between them. Germline loops: CDR1 MNHEY, CDR2 SMNVEV (reference sequence). As DNA, the CDR3 is TGTGCCAGCAGTCCCGCCCGGGGGTCCTATGGCTACACCTTC. This sequence encodes CASSPARGSYGYTF.

The chain uses TRBV21-1 and TRBJ2-7; the D segment call TRBD2 is taken from the table without a DNA check. TRBV21-1 is assigned pseudogene status. The CDR3 sequence is 14 residues long. The CDR3 is CASMGGLNSYEQYF. The CDR3, as DNA: TGTGCCAGCATGGGTGGACTCAACTCCTACGAGCAGTACTTC.

This clone was seen a handful of times. V gene TRBV6-5 combines with J gene TRBJ2-3, with a tentative D call TRBD1 (5 bases). V was trimmed by 6 bases and J by 5 bases, leaving 18 bases between them. This CDR3 contains 15 residues. CDR1 and CDR2 (germline): MNHEY, SVGAGI. The DNA of the CDR3 is TGTGCCAGCAGGATGGCAGGGCCGCGAGGAGATACGCAGTATTTT. Protein sequence: CASRMAGPRGDTQYF.

The chain joins TRBV29-1 to TRBJ2-7, with 8 bases identical to TRBD1. The germline CDR1 and CDR2 sequences are SQVTM and ANQGSEA. CDR3 size: 12 residues. V was clipped by 7 bases and J by 4 bases; unmatched bases: 6. As DNA, the CDR3 is TGCAGCGCCGGACAGGGAATTTACGAGCAGTACTTC. Residues: CSAGQGIYEQYF.

The rearrangement joins TRBV27 to TRBJ1-1, with a possible D match to TRBD1 (5 bases). Trimming left V 2 bases short and J 0 bases short, with 13 bases between. Germline-derived CDR1 and CDR2 are MNHEY and SMNVEV (reference sequence). This CDR3 contains 16 residues. The CDR3 bases are TGTGCCAGCAGTTTACGTTGGGGCAGGGTGAACACTGAAGCTTTCTTT. Protein sequence: CASSLRWGRVNTEAFF.

The V and J genes are TRBV3-1 (or the pseudogene TRBV3-2) and TRBJ2-7; weak D call: TRBD1 (5 bases). CDR3 length equals 14 residues. The germline V gene has CDR1 LGHDT and CDR2 YNNKEL (reference sequence). With 1 base removed from V and 2 bases from J, the gap between germline ends came to 9 bases. The CDR3 region has the DNA TGTGCCAGCAGCCAAGTTTCAGGGCCCTACGAGCAGTACGTC. Its protein product is CASSQVSGPYEQYV.

The chain employs TRBV30 and TRBJ1-5; no reliable D call. Looked up from germline, CDR1 is GTSNPN and CDR2 is SVGIG (reference sequence). CDR3 length: 14 amino acids. Between the trimmed V and J ends, which lost 5 bases and 6 bases, there was a span of 17 bases. The CDR3 sequence: CAWSLFRSGQPQHF. CDR3 nucleotide sequence: TGTGCCTGGTCCCTGTTTCGGTCGGGTCAGCCCCAGCATTTT.

The sample holds one count of this clone. The chain links TRBV29-1 to TRBJ2-6, with a possible D match to TRBD2 (6 bases). V shed 7 bases and J shed 0 bases, with 13 bases lying between them. The CDR3 spans 15 residues. CDR1 is SQVTM, CDR2 ANQGSEA, per germline. CDR3 nucleotides: TGCAGCGGGACTCTCGGGAGCTCTGGGGCCAACGTCCTGACTTTC. Translated: CSGTLGSSGANVLTF. Combining the CDR3 with reference TRBV29-1 and TRBJ2-6 gives the whole variable domain SAVISQKPSRDICQRGTSLTIQCQVDSQVTMMFWYRQQPGQSLTLIATANQGSEATYESGFVIDKFPISRPNLTFSTLTVSNMSPEDSSIYLCSGTLGSSGANVLTFGAGSRLTVL.

Only one count was recorded for this clone. This chain links TRBV5-1 with TRBJ2-4; 7 bases line up with TRBD1. The J segment lost 7 bases and the V segment lost 0 bases, leaving 1 base of the junction unmatched. CDR3 size: 13 residues. Per the germline V gene, CDR1 is SGHRS and CDR2 is YFSETQ. Here the CDR3 reads CASSLEQGNIQYF. DNA of the CDR3: TGCGCCAGCAGCTTGGAACAGGGGAACATTCAGTACTTC.

The rearrangement joins TRBV12-3 or TRBV12-4 to TRBJ2-2, with D maybe TRBD1 (5 bases). The CDR3 is made up of 13 amino acids. V dropped 5 bases and J dropped 4 bases, with 8 bases sitting between them. CDR3 protein: CASSRQSTGELFF. The CDR3 coding sequence is TGTGCCAGCAGTCGACAGAGCACCGGGGAGCTGTTTTTT.

V is TRBV9 and J is TRBJ1-2, with 10 bases lining up with TRBD1. In germline, CDR1 is SGDLS, CDR2 YYNGEE. The CDR3 has 15 residues. The junction had 6 bases not matched to a gene; V was cut back by 3 bases and J by 4 bases. The CDR3 DNA reads TGTGCCAGCAGCGAGGGGTGGACAGGGGGCTATGGCTACACCTTC. Its protein is CASSEGWTGGYGYTF.

The chain uses TRBV6-5 and TRBJ1-2; TRBD1 aligns across 9 bases. CDR1 MNHEY and CDR2 SVGAGI come from the germline V gene. The CDR3 is made up of 12 amino acids. The V gene end was trimmed by 8 bases and the J gene end by 7 bases; junction bases not matched to a gene: 5. CDR3 sequence: CASRTGEGGYTF. The CDR3 region has the DNA TGTGCCAGCCGGACAGGGGAGGGTGGCTACACCTTC.

This clone was seen more than once but under ten times. The chain has TRBV27 and TRBJ1-5, with 7 bases fitting TRBD1. The CDR3 is made up of 14 amino acids. Per the germline V gene, CDR1 is MNHEY and CDR2 is SMNVEV (reference sequence). Trimming cost V 5 bases and J 3 bases; bases outside gene matches: 4. CDR3 nucleotide sequence: TGTGCCAGCAGTCCCGGACAGGTCAATCAGCCCCAGCATTTT. Protein: CASSPGQVNQPQHF.

The chain carries TRBV30 and TRBJ1-5, with 7 bases aligning to TRBD1. The length of the CDR3 is 15 residues. CDR1 and CDR2 from the germline V gene are GTSNPN and SVGIG (reference sequence). After removal of 4 bases from V and 1 base from J, the junction contained 7 bases not matched to a gene. The CDR3 loop is CAWTEGASSNQPQHF. CDR3 bases: TGTGCCTGGACGGAGGGGGCTTCGAGCAATCAGCCCCAGCATTTT.

This clone came up a few times. The chain is built from TRBV3-1 (or the pseudogene TRBV3-2) and TRBJ2-1; 8 nucleotides match TRBD1. Unmatched junction bases numbered 19, after V lost 3 bases and J lost 0 bases. Germline V CDR1 and CDR2: LGHDT, YNNKEL (reference sequence). This CDR3 has 21 residues. The CDR3 region is CASSHTGGRHDRGSSYNEQFF. The CDR3 region has the DNA TGTGCCAGCAGCCACACCGGCGGCCGACACGACAGGGGAAGCTCCTACAATGAGCAGTTCTTC.

This clone showed up just once. This chain uses TRBV18 with TRBJ1-5, with a possible D match to TRBD1 (5 bases). V was clipped by 2 bases and J by 3 bases, with 11 bases between them. This CDR3 has 15 residues. Germline V lookup: CDR1 KGHSH, CDR2 LQKENI. CDR3 sequence reads: CASSPAEGPNQPQHF. CDR3 nucleotide sequence: TGTGCCAGCTCACCAGCGGAGGGGCCCAATCAGCCCCAGCATTTT.

The rearrangement links TRBV6-6 to TRBJ2-7, with D tentatively TRBD1 (6 bases). V gave up 2 bases and J gave up 5 bases, with 7 bases separating them. Germline values: CDR1 MNHNY, CDR2 SVGAGI (reference sequence). The length of the CDR3 is 12 residues. CDR3 nucleotide sequence: TGTGCCAGCAGTTACGGGGGCCACGAGCAGTACGTC. As protein: CASSYGGHEQYV.

In this sample, this clone turned up once. This CDR3 reads CASSGPGYGYTF. The CDR3 DNA reads TGTGCCAGCTCGGGTCCGGGCTATGGCTACACCTTC. The chain employs TRBV18 and TRBJ1-2, with no clear D. The CDR3 spans 12 residues. Trimming took off 6 bases at V and 4 bases at J, with 9 bases between the two ends. From germline, CDR1 is KGHSH and CDR2 LQKENI.